The next 20 T cell receptor beta chains were all read from a single sample in a study of blood T cell repertoires in COVID-19. Libraries were prepared by immunoSEQ multiplex PCR; TCRdb keeps only in-frame clonotypes and omits some of them. The sample holds nearly 250,000 clones, 86% seen once. Material for sequencing was peripheral blood. These receptors were collected from a woman aged 60-70 years who had recovered from COVID-19.

The rearrangement uses TRBV4-1 and TRBJ1-4; TRBD1 aligns across 8 bases. With 1 base clipped from V and 2 bases from J, the junction kept 6 bases outside the gene matches. Germline CDR1 and CDR2: MGHRA and YSYEKL. The CDR3 is 17 amino acids. In DNA form, the CDR3 reads TGCGCCAGCAGCCAAGTTCCAGGGGGCCTCACTAATGAAAAACTGTTTTTT. This gives the protein CASSQVPGGLTNEKLFF.

The genes are TRBV9 and TRBJ2-3; D may be TRBD1 (6 bases). V lost 1 base, J lost 4 bases, and 13 bases lay in between. The CDR3 runs 15 residues. Per germline, CDR1 SGDLS and CDR2 YYNGEE. CDR3 in DNA: TGTGCCAGCAGCGTAACTCAGGGGCAACCAGATACGCAGTATTTT. Amino acids: CASSVTQGQPDTQYF.

This clone was counted once. This chain joins TRBV11-2 and TRBJ1-2, with 9 bases lining up with TRBD1. V lost 0 bases and J lost 7; bases outside the gene matches: 6. This CDR3 contains 15 residues. Germline V gives CDR1 SGHAT, CDR2 FQNNGV. CDR3 sequence: CASSLDLATGGGYTF. Here the CDR3 DNA reads TGTGCCAGCAGCTTAGATTTAGCGACAGGGGGTGGCTACACCTTC.

This rearrangement joins TRBV14 to TRBJ2-6, with a tentative D call TRBD2 (6 bases). The V end lost 3 bases, the J end lost 4 bases, and 16 bases lay between the germline ends. The CDR3 extends over 17 amino acids. Germline loops: CDR1 SGHDN, CDR2 FVKESK. DNA for the CDR3: TGTGCCAGCAGCCAGCTGCTGGGGGGTGGAGGGGCCAACGTCCTGACTTTC. Translating it yields CASSQLLGGGGANVLTF.

The J gene is TRBJ1-4, the V gene TRBV3-1 (or the pseudogene TRBV3-2); D is unresolved. The CDR3 has 17 residues. Germline CDR1 is LGHDT and CDR2 is YNNKEL (reference sequence). V dropped 4 bases and J dropped 2 bases, with 17 bases sitting between them. The CDR3 here is CASSPHLRQWTNEKLFF. The CDR3 nucleotides are TGTGCCAGCAGCCCGCACCTCCGACAATGGACTAATGAAAAACTGTTTTTT.

This chain connects TRBV7-6 to TRBJ2-7; weak D call: TRBD1 (5 bases). Germline V gene lookup returns CDR1 SGHVS and CDR2 FNYEAQ. V dropped 1 base and J dropped 2 bases, with 6 bases sitting between them. The length of the CDR3 is 13 residues. Here the CDR3 DNA reads TGTGCCAGCAGCTTAGGGGGCACCTACGAGCAGTACTTC. Amino acid sequence: CASSLGGTYEQYF.

The chain combines TRBV28 with TRBJ1-2; weak D call: TRBD1 (6 bases). The germline gives CDR1 MDHEN, CDR2 SYDVKM. The ends were cut back, 9 bases at V and 4 bases at J, with 18 bases in the middle. The CDR3 has 14 amino acids. CDR3 in amino acids: CASLPTQGSYGYTF. Here the CDR3 DNA reads TGTGCCAGTCTCCCCACGCAGGGGTCCTATGGCTACACCTTC.

This rearrangement joins TRBV5-1 to TRBJ2-7; D perhaps matches TRBD1 (6 bases). In germline, CDR1 is SGHRS, CDR2 YFSETQ. CDR3 length: 14 amino acids. V shed 3 bases and J shed 1 base, with 11 bases lying between them. The CDR3 is CASSSGTPSYEQYF. Here the CDR3 DNA reads TGCGCCAGCAGCTCAGGGACACCTTCCTACGAGCAGTACTTC. The whole variable domain, remainder taken from reference TRBV5-1 and TRBJ2-7, is KAGVTQTPRYLIKTRGQQVTLSCSPISGHRSVSWYQQTPGQGLQFLFEYFSETQRNKGNFPGRFSGRQFSNSRSEMNVSTLELGDSALYLCASSSGTPSYEQYFGPGTRLTVT.

The rearrangement joins TRBV4-1 to TRBJ1-5; D call uncertain. Germline V gene data show CDR1 as MGHRA and CDR2 as YSYEKL. The CDR3 is made up of 12 amino acids. Trimming removed 1 base from V and 7 bases from J, with 5 bases in between. The CDR3 nucleotides are TGCGCCAGCAGCCAAGTCGGGCAGCCCCAGCATTTT. Residues: CASSQVGQPQHF.

The J gene is TRBJ1-1, the V gene TRBV18, with 9 bases that match TRBD1. The length of the CDR3 is 15 residues. V shed 5 bases, J shed 5 bases, and the junction held 9 bases outside the gene matches. Germline lookup yields CDR1 KGHSH and CDR2 LQKENI. CDR3 amino acids: CASSARQGVVTEAFF. In nucleotides, the CDR3 is TGTGCCAGCTCAGCGCGACAGGGGGTTGTAACTGAAGCTTTCTTT.

The chain recombines TRBV5-1 with TRBJ2-1; 10 nucleotides agree with TRBD2. There are 15 residues in the CDR3. V shed 2 bases, J shed 7 bases, and the junction held 6 bases outside the gene matches. In germline, CDR1 is SGHRS, CDR2 YFSETQ. CDR3 DNA: TGCGCCAGCAGCTTTGGACTAGCGGATGGAAATGAGCAGTTCTTC. This codes for CASSFGLADGNEQFF.

The CDR3 nucleotides are TGTGCCAGCAGCTTAATGGCGGCATATCAGCCCCAGCATTTT. Protein sequence: CASSLMAAYQPQHF. The chain joins TRBV7-2 to TRBJ1-5; D is ambiguous. Germline assignment: CDR1 SGHTA and CDR2 FQGNSA. V was cut by 2 bases and J by 5 bases, with 10 bases left in between. CDR3 length: 14 residues.

This rearrangement joins TRBV5-1 to TRBJ2-7; TRBD1 is a possible D gene (7 bases). This CDR3 has 14 residues. V was trimmed by 2 bases and J by 2 bases, leaving 11 bases between them. Germline assignment: CDR1 SGHRS and CDR2 YFSETQ. The CDR3 bases are TGCGCCAGCAGCTTTCAGGGGGGCGCCTACGAGCAGTACTTC. Its protein product is CASSFQGGAYEQYF.

The V call is TRBV7-3, the J call TRBJ2-1, with 7 bases that match TRBD1. The CDR3 loop spans 15 amino acids. Trimming removed 1 base from V and 7 bases from J; junction bases left unmatched: 7. Germline-derived CDR1 and CDR2 are SGHTA and FQGTGA. The CDR3 DNA reads TGTGCCAGCAGCTTAATGTCGACAGGGATAAATGAGCAGTTCTTC. It is translated as CASSLMSTGINEQFF.

V and J are TRBV4-1 and TRBJ1-2, with D hard to call. The ends were cut back, 3 bases at V and 3 bases at J, with 11 bases in the middle. CDR1 and CDR2 (germline): MGHRA, YSYEKL. The CDR3 runs to 14 residues. This CDR3 is CASSHGGSHYGYTF. CDR3 nucleotide sequence: TGCGCCAGCAGCCATGGAGGGTCGCACTATGGCTACACCTTC.

The V call is TRBV5-1, the J call TRBJ2-5; tentatively, D is TRBD2 (5 bases). Per germline, CDR1 SGHRS and CDR2 YFSETQ. The germline V and J ends were trimmed by 6 bases and 5 bases, with 14 bases remaining between them. The CDR3 runs to 13 residues. The CDR3 loop is CASTEPGKETQYF. DNA of the CDR3: TGCGCCAGCACCGAACCGGGGAAGGAGACCCAGTACTTC.

The CDR3 is CASSVLAGTSDRSPLHF. CDR3 DNA: TGTGCCAGCAGCGTATTGGCTGGGACTTCGGATCGTTCACCCCTCCACTTT. V gene TRBV7-2 combines with J gene TRBJ1-6; D might be TRBD1 (5 bases). The CDR3 sequence is 17 residues long. The germline V gene encodes CDR1 SGHTA and CDR2 FQGNSA. Between the trimmed V and J ends, which lost 5 bases and 9 bases, there was a span of 23 bases.

The rearrangement joins TRBV7-2 to TRBJ2-3; 9 nucleotides agree with TRBD1. Germline assignment: CDR1 SGHTA and CDR2 FQGNSA. Unmatched junction bases numbered 8, after V lost 5 bases and J lost 2 bases. CDR3 length: 16 amino acids. The CDR3 region has the DNA TGTGCCAGCAGCCAGGCCGGGACAGGGATCACAGATACGCAGTATTTT. It encodes CASSQAGTGITDTQYF.

V and J are TRBV2 and TRBJ1-6, with TRBD1 matching over 7 bases. Germline V gives CDR1 SNHLY, CDR2 FYNNEI. V lost 6 bases, J lost 5 bases, and 7 bases stayed unmatched. CDR3 length: 15 residues. CDR3 loop: CASRDDRVDNSPLHF. The DNA of the CDR3 is TGTGCCAGCAGGGACGACAGGGTCGATAATTCACCCCTCCACTTT.

The V and J genes are TRBV28 and TRBJ2-7, with no clear D. The germline gives CDR1 MDHEN, CDR2 SYDVKM. Trimming shortened V by 5 bases and J by 2 bases, and 13 bases separated the two germline ends. This CDR3 spans 14 amino acids. In DNA form, the CDR3 reads TGTGCCAGCAGTCTATTACTACGCCCCTACGAGCAGTACTTC. Its translation is CASSLLLRPYEQYF. Supplemented by reference TRBV28 and TRBJ2-7, the full variable domain reads DVKVTQSSRYLVKRTGEKVFLECVQDMDHENMFWYRQDPGLGLRLIYFSYDVKMKEKGDIPEGYSVSREKKERFSLILESASTNQTSMYLCASSLLLRPYEQYFGPGTRLTVT.